This T cell receptor (beta chain) was identified during a study of vaccination and CD4 T cells after COVID-19. Looking at the study overall: Timing of post-vaccine sample collection was a median around 72 days after dose two, with a range of 14 to 241. Findings and limits, study-wide: Median counts of SARS-CoV-2-reactive clonotypes increased from about 20 to 38; this difference was not significant.

Noted treatment: approximately nine-day PBMC culture with coronavirus spike peptide pools or control peptides (ViraFEST assay). The cultures had half their medium swapped for fresh IL-2 medium on days 3 and 7. Isolation of CD4+ T cells by negative selection took place after less than twelve days of culture. Concerning this clonotype: The target antigen is unknown.

Cultured CD4+ T cell DNA underwent sequencing with the Oncomine TCR Beta short-read assay. TCRdb reprocessed the PCR reads with MiXCR, giving one entry per CDR3 protein. The data contain some 18,000 distinct CDR3 sequences, under 60% of them singletons. The CDR3 spans 14 residues. Trimming pared 5 bases from V and 5 bases from J, leaving 13 bases between. Germline CDR1 is MDHEN and CDR2 is SYDVKM. The receptor's source is a human donor who had recovered from COVID-19. The sample consisted of CD4+ T cells from blood, cultured in vitro, taken after SARS-CoV-2 vaccination. The chain has TRBV28 and TRBJ2-1; D remains ambiguous. The CDR3 bases are TGTGCCAGCAGTCCGCCCGACTTCCACAATGAGCAGTTCTTC. Its translation is CASSPPDFHNEQFF.